Below, 24 T cell receptor beta chains from the same sample are listed, as sequenced in a study of technical replicates of blood from a handful of donors. The protocol was immunoSEQ multiplex PCR, while the TCRdb copy is restricted to in-frame clones and leaves out a portion. The profile shows around 50,000 clones, 95% to 97% of them singletons. Sequenced input: T cells isolated from PBMCs. Source of these receptors: a human donor in good health.

This rearrangement joins TRBV30 to TRBJ2-7; D may be TRBD1 (5 bases). Trimming took 5 bases from V and 0 from J, leaving 5 bases between them. In germline, CDR1 is GTSNPN, CDR2 SVGIG (reference sequence). The CDR3 loop spans 11 amino acids. In nucleotides, the CDR3 is TGTGCCTGGGGACACTCCTACGAGCAGTACTTC. This translates into CAWGHSYEQYF.

The chain is built from TRBV6-5 and TRBJ1-4; D gene uncertain. Germline values: CDR1 MNHEY, CDR2 SVGAGI. V was clipped by 0 bases and J by 8 bases, with 13 bases between them. The CDR3 length is 15 residues. The CDR3 DNA reads as TGTGCCAGCAGTTACTCAGGGAGAGGGCAGGAAAAACTGTTTTTT. Its translation is CASSYSGRGQEKLFF.

The chain uses TRBV4-1 and TRBJ1-5, with D maybe TRBD1 (5 bases). V lost 4 bases and J lost 7, with 14 bases in between. Germline V lookup: CDR1 MGHRA, CDR2 YSYEKL. This CDR3 has 14 amino acids. In nucleotides, the CDR3 is TGCGCCAGCAGCCGATTCGGGGGAGACCAGCCCCAGCATTTT. It codes for CASSRFGGDQPQHF.

The V call is TRBV6-6, the J call TRBJ2-1; possibly TRBD1 for D (6 bases). Trimming took off 5 bases at V and 4 bases at J, with 9 bases between the two ends. Germline V gene data show CDR1 as MNHNY and CDR2 as SVGAGI (reference sequence). This CDR3 is 13 amino acids long. CDR3 in amino acids: CASSPGHYNEQFF. In DNA form, the CDR3 reads TGTGCCAGCAGTCCGGGACATTACAATGAGCAGTTCTTC.

The J gene is TRBJ1-3, the V gene TRBV19; the D is unclear. The CDR3 totals 14 residues. Trimming removed 3 bases at V and 0 bases at J, with 6 bases between. Germline V lookup: CDR1 LNHDA, CDR2 SQIVND (reference sequence). DNA for the CDR3: TGTGCCAGTAGTATCGCGGGCTCTGGAAACACCATATATTTT. This sequence encodes CASSIAGSGNTIYF.

The chain is built from TRBV28 and TRBJ1-3; the match to TRBD1 covers 7 bases. Losses at the gene ends were 4 bases for V and 7 bases for J; bases not matched to a gene: 13. Germline CDR1 and CDR2: MDHEN and SYDVKM. The CDR3 runs to 16 residues. DNA of the CDR3: TGTGCCAGCAGTTACTGGGCCAATTCGGGACAGAACACCATATATTTT. Translating it yields CASSYWANSGQNTIYF.

CDR3 sequence reads: CASSVGGGDQPQHF. CDR3 DNA sequence: TGTGCCAGCAGCGTCGGAGGGGGGGATCAGCCCCAGCATTTT. V gene TRBV9 combines with J gene TRBJ1-5; possibly TRBD1 for D (6 bases). This CDR3 is 14 amino acids long. The ends were cut back, 2 bases at V and 5 bases at J, with 11 bases in the middle. CDR1 and CDR2 from the germline V gene are SGDLS and YYNGEE.

This chain connects TRBV10-3 to TRBJ2-1; D may be TRBD1 (5 bases). Looked up from germline, CDR1 is ENHRY and CDR2 is SYGVKD. V lost 10 bases and J lost 7, with 23 bases in between. CDR3 size: 15 residues. The CDR3 DNA sequence: TGTGCCACCAGGGCTCCGACCATTAGCCGGAATGAGCAGTTCTTC. Its translation is CATRAPTISRNEQFF.

The rearrangement joins TRBV11-2 to TRBJ1-4, with unresolved D. The CDR3 length is 16 residues. V was trimmed by 5 bases and J by 7 bases, leaving 20 bases between them. CDR1 and CDR2 from the germline V gene are SGHAT and FQNNGV. CDR3 bases: TGTGCCAGCAGCCCCAGTACCGGGGAAGAAGTTGAAAAACTGTTTTTT. Translated: CASSPSTGEEVEKLFF.

This rearrangement joins TRBV28 to TRBJ1-5; 8 bases map to TRBD1. Per germline, CDR1 MDHEN and CDR2 SYDVKM. There are 15 residues in the CDR3. V lost 7 bases and J lost 3; bases outside the gene matches: 8. The CDR3 DNA follows: TGTGCCAGCAAGGTTTTACAGGGGGACAATCAGCCCCAGCATTTT. Its protein is CASKVLQGDNQPQHF.

DNA of the CDR3: TGTGCCAGCAGCTTACCAAAAGCGTTCTCCTACGAGCAGTACTTC. It yields the protein CASSLPKAFSYEQYF. V is TRBV7-6 and J is TRBJ2-7, with D unresolved. Trimming took 2 bases from V and 0 from J, leaving 11 bases between them. CDR1 and CDR2 (germline): SGHVS, FNYEAQ. The length of the CDR3 is 15 residues.

In this sample, this clone turned up once. This chain connects TRBV4-3 to TRBJ1-4; 7 bases map to TRBD1. V dropped 5 bases and J dropped 6; count of bases not matched to a gene: 6. The length of the CDR3 is 14 residues. Germline lookup yields CDR1 LGHNA and CDR2 YSLEER. CDR3 nucleotide sequence: TGCGCCAGCAGCAAGACAGGGTTTGATGAAAAACTGTTTTTT. Amino acids: CASSKTGFDEKLFF.

The V call is TRBV19, the J call TRBJ1-5, with D possibly matching TRBD1 (5 bases). The germline CDR1 and CDR2 sequences are LNHDA and SQIVND (reference sequence). CDR3 size: 14 residues. The germline V and J ends were trimmed by 5 bases and 4 bases, with 12 bases remaining between them. The CDR3 DNA is TGTGCCAGTAGTCGTGGCCCAGGGAATCAGCCCCAGCATTTT. Its translation: CASSRGPGNQPQHF.

This sequence joins TRBV6-5 and TRBJ2-3; 7 bases agree with TRBD2. The V segment lost 5 bases and the J segment 1 base; nucleotides outside the gene matches: 0. The germline V gene has CDR1 MNHEY and CDR2 SVGAGI. The CDR3 runs to 13 residues. CDR3 bases: TGTGCCAGCAGTACTAGCGGCACAGATACGCAGTATTTT. It encodes CASSTSGTDTQYF.

The V gene is TRBV19, the J gene TRBJ1-4, with TRBD1 matching 7 bases. Germline V gene sequence: CDR1 LNHDA, CDR2 SQIVND (reference sequence). V shed 4 bases, J shed 8 bases, and the junction held 10 bases outside the gene matches. The CDR3 length is 15 residues. For the CDR3, the DNA is TGTGCCAGTAGTAACTGGAGGGGGCAGGGGGAAAAACTGTTTTTT. Translation: CASSNWRGQGEKLFF.

The V and J genes are TRBV27 and TRBJ2-1; 10 bases match TRBD2. CDR1 MNHEY and CDR2 SMNVEV come from the germline V gene (reference sequence). The CDR3 sequence is 15 residues long. Trimming cost V 0 bases and J 9 bases; bases outside gene matches: 5. The CDR3 region has the DNA TGTGCCAGCAGTTTATCAGTAGCGGGAGGTCCTGAGCAGTTCTTC. Translating gives CASSLSVAGGPEQFF.

CDR3 bases: TGCAGCGTTGACCAAAGACTAGCGGGGAAGGAGCAGTTCTTC. This codes for CSVDQRLAGKEQFF. The J gene is TRBJ2-1, the V gene TRBV29-1, with 11 bases lining up with TRBD2. This CDR3 comprises 14 residues. CDR1 is SQVTM and CDR2 is ANQGSEA in the germline V gene. Germline trimming cut 3 bases from V and 10 bases from J; bases unmatched to any gene: 8.

The gene calls are TRBV13 and TRBJ2-1; 9 positions match TRBD1. In germline, CDR1 is PRHDT, CDR2 FYEKMQ (reference sequence). Trimming at V came to 5 bases and at J to 5 bases, leaving 13 bases not matched to a gene. CDR3 length: 17 amino acids. CDR3 nucleotide sequence: TGTGCCAGCAGCCCGCAAACCGGGGACAGGGACCACAATGAGCAGTTCTTC. It is translated as CASSPQTGDRDHNEQFF.

V gene TRBV19 combines with J gene TRBJ1-5; the D gene is possibly TRBD1 (5 bases). The V end was cut by 3 bases, the J end by 0 bases, with 9 bases between. Germline loops: CDR1 LNHDA, CDR2 SQIVND (reference sequence). The CDR3 is made up of 15 amino acids. Here the CDR3 reads CASSIGGYSNQPQHF. The CDR3, as DNA: TGTGCCAGTAGTATCGGGGGTTATAGCAATCAGCCCCAGCATTTT.

The table lists this clone with a count of one. The chain is built from TRBV2 and TRBJ2-7; TRBD1 aligns across 7 bases. This CDR3 comprises 13 residues. From germline, CDR1 is SNHLY and CDR2 FYNNEI. J lost 6 bases, V lost 4 bases, and 6 bases had no gene match. The CDR3: CASSGDRVSEQYF. The CDR3 DNA follows: TGTGCCAGCAGTGGAGACAGGGTGAGCGAGCAGTACTTC.

This clone showed up just once. The chain couples TRBV5-8 to TRBJ2-7; 10 bases align to TRBD2. V was clipped by 6 bases and J by 0 bases; unmatched bases: 9. The CDR3 consists of 16 residues. CDR1 SGHTS and CDR2 YDEGEE come from the germline V gene. The chain's CDR3 is CASTPPGLALSYEQYF. As DNA, the CDR3 is TGTGCCAGCACCCCGCCGGGACTAGCGCTCTCCTACGAGCAGTACTTC.

The V call is TRBV7-9, the J call TRBJ2-7; 7 nucleotides agree with TRBD2. The V gene's germline CDR1 is SEHNR and CDR2 FQNEAQ (reference sequence). Trimming cost V 4 bases and J 11 bases; bases outside gene matches: 14. The CDR3 is 14 amino acids. CDR3 loop: CASSSTTSAVLKYF. The DNA for the CDR3 is TGTGCCAGCAGCTCAACTACTAGCGCCGTCCTTAAGTACTTC. The whole variable domain, filled in from reference TRBV7-9 and TRBJ2-7, reads DTGVSQNPRHKITKRGQNVTFRCDPISEHNRLYWYRQTLGQGPEFLTYFQNEAQLEKSRLLSDRFSAERPKGSFSTLEIQRTEQGDSAMYLCASSSTTSAVLKYFGPGTRLTVT.

The chain has TRBV6-6 and TRBJ2-1; D gene ambiguous. V gave up 4 bases and J gave up 3 bases, with 13 bases separating them. The CDR3 has 15 amino acids. The germline V gene has CDR1 MNHNY and CDR2 SVGAGI (reference sequence). The CDR3 nucleotides read TGTGCCAGCAGTTCTGACTTAGGCCTCTACAATGAGCAGTTCTTC. Translated, it gives CASSSDLGLYNEQFF.

The genes are TRBV4-3 and TRBJ2-7, with D maybe TRBD2 (5 bases). CDR1 LGHNA and CDR2 YSLEER come from the germline V gene. V was clipped by 1 base and J by 2 bases, with 9 bases between them. This CDR3 is 14 amino acids long. The CDR3 region is CASSQVRETYEQYF. CDR3 coding DNA: TGCGCCAGCAGCCAAGTACGGGAAACCTACGAGCAGTACTTC.